Each of the 17 T cell receptor beta chains below was sequenced from the same sample in a study of control samples from healthy donors and cancer patients. Libraries were prepared by immunoSEQ multiplex PCR; TCRdb keeps only in-frame clonotypes and omits some of them. The sample contains 150,000 to 200,000 clones, about 91% of which appear only once. The sample comprised blood. The receptor set was obtained from a woman in her forties in good health.

The rearrangement joins TRBV3-1 (or the pseudogene TRBV3-2) to TRBJ2-7, with TRBD2 as a possible D gene (6 bases). The V end was cut by 7 bases, the J end by 2 bases, with 15 bases between. Germline assignment: CDR1 LGHDT and CDR2 YNNKEL (reference sequence). The CDR3 has 14 amino acids. The CDR3 region has the DNA TGTGCCAGCACCAGACTGCCGGGGGCCTACGAGCAGTACTTC. Amino acids: CASTRLPGAYEQYF.

The chain is built from TRBV19 and TRBJ1-2; D call uncertain. V dropped 4 bases and J dropped 3 bases, with 6 bases sitting between them. The CDR3 covers 12 residues. CDR1 is LNHDA and CDR2 is SQIVND in the germline V gene (reference sequence). CDR3 coding DNA: TGTGCCAGTAGTACGCTTTACTATGGCTACACCTTC. Its protein is CASSTLYYGYTF.

As for this clone: The junction differs from germline at one of its ends, possibly a read error. This sequence joins TRBV7-2 and TRBJ1-1; perhaps TRBD1 as D (5 bases). Germline values: CDR1 SGHTA, CDR2 FQGNSA. This CDR3 is built from 15 residues. The chain's CDR3 is CASSLAQGLKTEAFF. In DNA form, the CDR3 reads TGTGCCAGCAGCTTAGCTCAGGGCTTGAAAACTGAAGCTTTCTTT.

This rearrangement joins TRBV27 to TRBJ2-7; D is unresolved. CDR1 and CDR2 from the germline V gene are MNHEY and SMNVEV (reference sequence). Trimming took 3 bases from V and 9 from J, leaving 33 bases between them. This CDR3 has 19 amino acids. The CDR3 region is CASSFDGQQVLDVTKVQYF. The CDR3 DNA follows: TGTGCCAGCAGTTTTGACGGGCAGCAAGTCCTGGACGTTACGAAGGTGCAGTACTTC.

The chain carries TRBV9 and TRBJ1-2; the match to TRBD1 covers 8 bases. Germline trimming cut 6 bases from V and 2 bases from J; bases unmatched to any gene: 6. CDR3 length: 14 residues. The germline V gene has CDR1 SGDLS and CDR2 YYNGEE. DNA of the CDR3: TGTGCCAGCAACCCAGGGGGCGAGAACTATGGCTACACCTTC. Amino acids: CASNPGGENYGYTF.

This chain uses TRBV11-3 with TRBJ2-1, with a tentative D call TRBD1 (6 bases). The CDR3 consists of 15 residues. The V end was cut by 6 bases, the J end by 0 bases, with 12 bases between. The germline CDR1 and CDR2 sequences are SGHNT and YENEEA. The CDR3 protein is CASSAGVSSYNEQFF. The CDR3 bases are TGTGCCAGCAGTGCAGGGGTATCCTCCTACAATGAGCAGTTCTTC.

The V gene is TRBV19, the J gene TRBJ1-5; D perhaps matches TRBD1 (5 bases). The ends were cut back, 1 base at V and 4 bases at J, with 11 bases in the middle. The germline gives CDR1 LNHDA, CDR2 SQIVND (reference sequence). The CDR3 is 15 amino acids. DNA of the CDR3: TGTGCCAGTAGTATAGTCAGGGATAGGAATCAGCCCCAGCATTTT. This translates into CASSIVRDRNQPQHF.

The rearrangement links TRBV27 to TRBJ1-6; TRBD1 agrees at 10 bases. The CDR3 runs 16 residues. Germline lookup yields CDR1 MNHEY and CDR2 SMNVEV (reference sequence). With 2 bases clipped from V and 9 bases from J, the junction kept 7 bases outside the gene matches. The CDR3 bases are TGTGCCAGCAGTTTACGGAGGGACAGGGGTGGTTCACCCCTCCACTTT. Residues: CASSLRRDRGGSPLHF.

This sequence joins TRBV19 and TRBJ1-2; 10 bases fit TRBD1. CDR1 and CDR2 (germline): LNHDA, SQIVND (reference sequence). The CDR3 totals 16 residues. V shed 6 bases and J 4 bases; nucleotides not matched to a gene: 11. In DNA form, the CDR3 reads TGTGCCAGTAGAACTACCGGGACAGGGGTTGGCTATGGCTACACCTTC. Translated: CASRTTGTGVGYGYTF.

The V and J genes are TRBV3-1 (or the pseudogene TRBV3-2) and TRBJ1-3, with TRBD1 identical over 10 bases. Trimming at V came to 0 bases and at J to 6 bases, leaving 8 bases not matched to a gene. This CDR3 has 17 amino acids. Per germline, CDR1 LGHDT and CDR2 YNNKEL (reference sequence). The CDR3 nucleotides are TGTGCCAGCAGCCAAGACGGGACAGGGGTTTTAGTAAACACCATATATTTT. Amino acids: CASSQDGTGVLVNTIYF.

This chain connects TRBV25-1 to TRBJ1-1, with D possibly TRBD1 on 6 matching bases. This CDR3 has 16 amino acids. CDR1 and CDR2 (germline): MGHDK, SYGVNS. Trimming cost V 4 bases and J 10 bases, with 25 bases left between them. The CDR3 reads CASSGVQGVRQGGAFF. The CDR3, as DNA: TGTGCCAGCAGTGGGGTGCAGGGTGTACGGCAAGGGGGAGCTTTCTTT.

The chain employs TRBV5-1 and TRBJ2-5; possibly TRBD1 for D (6 bases). The CDR3 covers 15 residues. Germline assignment: CDR1 SGHRS and CDR2 YFSETQ. V was clipped by 4 bases and J by 1 base, with 14 bases between them. The CDR3 DNA reads as TGCGCCAGCAGCCCCTTACAGGGAACCCAAGAGACCCAGTACTTC. This translates into CASSPLQGTQETQYF.

The chain has TRBV3-1 (or the pseudogene TRBV3-2) and TRBJ1-1, with D possibly being TRBD1 (5 bases). CDR1 and CDR2 (germline): LGHDT, YNNKEL (reference sequence). The CDR3 extends over 14 amino acids. V lost 1 base and J lost 10, with 16 bases in between. This CDR3 is CASSQVIREGGAFF. The CDR3 DNA reads TGTGCCAGCAGCCAAGTTATCAGGGAGGGAGGAGCTTTCTTT.

This clone was seen a single time. This chain connects TRBV5-1 to TRBJ1-3, with no clear D. The V gene's germline CDR1 is SGHRS and CDR2 YFSETQ. Trimming cost V 0 bases and J 0 bases, with 10 bases left between them. The CDR3 totals 16 residues. CDR3 bases: TGCGCCAGCAGCTTGGATACGGCCTTCTCTGGAAACACCATATATTTT. This encodes CASSLDTAFSGNTIYF.

The V and J genes are TRBV6-5 and TRBJ1-3, with a weak D call TRBD1 (5 bases). Germline CDR1 and CDR2: MNHEY and SVGAGI. With 7 bases removed from V and 0 bases from J, the gap between germline ends came to 13 bases. The CDR3 runs to 15 residues. The CDR3 nucleotides read TGTGCCAGCACCCCGGGACGTAACTCTGGAAACACCATATATTTT. Its translation: CASTPGRNSGNTIYF.

The gene calls are TRBV7-9 and TRBJ2-5; D possibly corresponds to TRBD2 (6 bases). The germline V gene has CDR1 SEHNR and CDR2 FQNEAQ (reference sequence). Trimming took off 10 bases at V and 6 bases at J, with 15 bases between the two ends. This CDR3 contains 12 residues. The CDR3 nucleotides are TGTGCCACCGGAGGAGGGTTTAAGACCCAGTACTTC. Translating it yields CATGGGFKTQYF.

The chain carries TRBV9 and TRBJ2-1, with a tentative D call TRBD1 (6 bases). Trimming pared 0 bases from V and 10 bases from J, leaving 14 bases between. Germline V gene sequence: CDR1 SGDLS, CDR2 YYNGEE. This CDR3 region has 14 residues. CDR3 protein: CASSVADRVSEQFF. CDR3 bases: TGTGCCAGCAGCGTAGCGGACAGAGTCTCCGAGCAGTTCTTC.